Each of the 19 T cell receptor beta chains below was sequenced from the same sample in a study of cytomegalovirus exposure and HLA in healthy donors. It was with 60 Vbeta and 13 Jbeta primers that the PCR ran. Clones were read by immunoSEQ multiplex PCR, and TCRdb kept only the in-frame ones, dropping some. The sample has about 150,000 clones, around 80% seen once. Material: PBMCs. The receptors derive from a male donor in good health and CMV-seronegative.

This sequence joins TRBV9 and TRBJ2-5; 8 bases fit TRBD2. The V gene end was trimmed by 2 bases and the J gene end by 2 bases; junction bases not matched to a gene: 8. CDR1 and CDR2 from the germline V gene are SGDLS and YYNGEE. This CDR3 has 16 residues. The CDR3 loop reads CASSVRVGGVQETQYF. DNA for the CDR3: TGTGCCAGCAGCGTCCGGGTCGGGGGGGTACAAGAGACCCAGTACTTC.

The chain employs TRBV5-1 and TRBJ1-2; perhaps TRBD1 as D (6 bases). The CDR3 sequence is 16 residues long. V was shortened by 0 bases and J by 4 bases, with 16 bases between the two germline ends. Germline loops: CDR1 SGHRS, CDR2 YFSETQ. The CDR3 region is CASSLEGGPLIYGYTF. Here the CDR3 DNA reads TGCGCCAGCAGCTTGGAAGGGGGTCCGCTGATCTATGGCTACACCTTC.

The V and J genes are TRBV6-5 and TRBJ2-7; TRBD1 matches at 9 bases. Per germline, CDR1 MNHEY and CDR2 SVGAGI. This CDR3 is built from 15 residues. With V trimmed by 5 bases and J by 3 bases, 8 bases remained unmatched. The CDR3 DNA reads TGTGCCAGCAGTCCCTCCGGGACAGGGTACTACGAGCAGTACTTC. It translates to CASSPSGTGYYEQYF.

This chain connects TRBV9 to TRBJ1-4; maybe TRBD1 (5 bases). The CDR3 loop spans 14 amino acids. Germline CDR1 reads SGDLS; CDR2 reads YYNGEE. Trimming removed 0 bases at V and 10 bases at J, with 13 bases between. The CDR3 loop reads CASSVDRGAGKLFF. CDR3 bases: TGTGCCAGCAGCGTAGACCGCGGGGCCGGAAAACTGTTTTTT. The full variable domain, with the rest looked up from reference TRBV9 and TRBJ1-4, is DSGVTQTPKHLITATGQRVTLRCSPRSGDLSVYWYQQSLDQGLQFLIQYYNGEERAKGNILERFSAQQFPDLHSELNLSSLELGDSALYFCASSVDRGAGKLFFGSGTQLSVL.

This chain uses TRBV14 with TRBJ1-2; D gene uncertain. The germline gives CDR1 SGHDN, CDR2 FVKESK. Trimming left V 6 bases short and J 2 bases short, with 22 bases between. This CDR3 has 17 residues. The CDR3 sequence is CASRPGIRAGLNYGYTF. The DNA of the CDR3 is TGTGCCAGCAGACCAGGAATAAGGGCAGGACTCAACTATGGCTACACCTTC.

The chain has TRBV29-1 and TRBJ1-2; perhaps TRBD1 as D (6 bases). V was cut by 7 bases and J by 4 bases, with 10 bases left in between. Germline values: CDR1 SQVTM, CDR2 ANQGSEA. CDR3 size: 11 residues. The CDR3 loop reads CSGTALYGYTF. The CDR3 DNA reads TGCAGCGGGACAGCCCTCTATGGCTACACCTTC.

The rearrangement links TRBV7-8 to TRBJ2-3, with unresolved D. The germline gives CDR1 SGHVS, CDR2 FQNEAQ. The V gene lost 5 bases and the J gene lost 4 bases, with 13 bases spanning the gap. The CDR3 loop spans 14 amino acids. CDR3 in DNA: TGTGCCAGCAGCCCCCAGACACTCGCAGATACGCAGTATTTT. This codes for CASSPQTLADTQYF.

V gene TRBV19 combines with J gene TRBJ1-4; D remains ambiguous. This CDR3 has 13 amino acids. V was shortened by 6 bases and J by 7 bases, with 12 bases between the two germline ends. From germline, CDR1 is LNHDA and CDR2 SQIVND (reference sequence). This CDR3 reads CASSPDSSEKLFF. For the CDR3, the DNA is TGTGCCAGTAGCCCGGACTCTTCTGAAAAACTGTTTTTT. The full variable domain, completed using reference TRBV19 and TRBJ1-4, is DGGITQSPKYLFRKEGQNVTLSCEQNLNHDAMYWYRQDPGQGLRLIYYSQIVNDFQKGDIAEGYSVSREKKESFPLTVTSAQKNPTAFYLCASSPDSSEKLFFGSGTQLSVL.

The chain carries TRBV28 and TRBJ2-7; D not resolved. This CDR3 has 13 residues. Germline V lookup: CDR1 MDHEN, CDR2 SYDVKM. Trimming removed 8 bases at V and 0 bases at J, with 11 bases between. The CDR3 loop reads CASLRLSSYEQYF. Here the CDR3 DNA reads TGTGCCAGCCTGAGGCTCTCCTCCTACGAGCAGTACTTC.

CDR3 bases: TGTGCCAGCTCACCGGCGGCGGATACGCAGTATTTT. Its protein is CASSPAADTQYF. The chain has TRBV18 and TRBJ2-3, with D unresolved. Germline loops: CDR1 KGHSH, CDR2 LQKENI. Trimming took off 3 bases at V and 6 bases at J, with 7 bases between the two ends. The CDR3 totals 12 residues.

The chain carries TRBV7-8 and TRBJ2-5; 10 bases line up with TRBD1. Germline V gene lookup returns CDR1 SGHVS and CDR2 FQNEAQ. The CDR3 contains 14 residues. The ends lost 5 bases at V and 5 bases at J; junction bases unmatched: 5. CDR3 residues: CASSRGTGDETQYF. In DNA, the CDR3 is TGTGCCAGCAGCCGCGGGACAGGGGACGAGACCCAGTACTTC.

This clone was counted a single time. The chain links TRBV19 to TRBJ2-5, with 9 bases aligning to TRBD1. The germline CDR1 and CDR2 sequences are LNHDA and SQIVND (reference sequence). This CDR3 has 14 amino acids. V lost 10 bases to trimming and J lost 5 bases; unmatched junction nucleotides: 11. In nucleotides, the CDR3 is TGTGCCACAACGACCGGGACAGGGAGTGAGACCCAGTACTTC. It specifies CATTTGTGSETQYF.

The chain combines TRBV4-1 with TRBJ2-2; maybe TRBD2 (5 bases). Between the trimmed V and J ends, which lost 4 bases and 4 bases, there was a span of 16 bases. Looked up from germline, CDR1 is MGHRA and CDR2 is YSYEKL. The length of the CDR3 is 16 residues. The CDR3 DNA sequence: TGCGCCAGCAGCCCGGGATTTTCGGGCAGCACCGGGGAGCTGTTTTTT. Protein sequence: CASSPGFSGSTGELFF.

The chain carries TRBV2 and TRBJ2-6, with a possible D match to TRBD2 (5 bases). The CDR3 is 14 amino acids. CDR1 and CDR2 from the germline V gene are SNHLY and FYNNEI. V shed 8 bases and J shed 0 bases, with 8 bases lying between them. The CDR3 is CASVGVSGANVLTF. As DNA, the CDR3 is TGTGCCAGCGTCGGGGTCTCTGGGGCCAACGTCCTGACTTTC.

This clone was observed a handful of times. V usage is TRBV19 and J usage is TRBJ1-5; 10 nucleotides align to TRBD1. The V gene end was trimmed by 6 bases and the J gene end by 7 bases; junction bases not matched to a gene: 9. Germline V gene data show CDR1 as LNHDA and CDR2 as SQIVND (reference sequence). This CDR3 contains 15 residues. The CDR3 is CASRRQGAWEQPQHF. CDR3 coding DNA: TGTGCCAGTAGACGACAGGGGGCCTGGGAACAGCCCCAGCATTTT.

In this sample, this clone turned up a few times. The chain couples TRBV4-1 to TRBJ2-7, with 9 bases matching TRBD2. CDR3 size: 17 residues. Losses at the gene ends were 0 bases for V and 2 bases for J; bases not matched to a gene: 8. The V gene's germline CDR1 is MGHRA and CDR2 YSYEKL. The DNA of the CDR3 is TGCGCCAGCAGCCAAGATCTCAGTAGCGGGAGCCCCTACGAGCAGTACTTC. This sequence encodes CASSQDLSSGSPYEQYF.

The gene calls are TRBV7-9 and TRBJ2-1; a possible D gene is TRBD1 (6 bases). From germline, CDR1 is SEHNR and CDR2 FQNEAQ (reference sequence). V lost 2 bases and J lost 9, with 8 bases in between. The CDR3 is made up of 12 amino acids. For the CDR3, the DNA is TGTGCCAGCAGCTTACTAGGGGGTGAGCAGTTCTTC. Translation: CASSLLGGEQFF.

The chain employs TRBV7-9 and TRBJ2-5; D may be TRBD2 (6 bases). Trimming took off 5 bases at V and 5 bases at J, with 15 bases between the two ends. CDR3 length equals 14 residues. Germline V gene lookup returns CDR1 SEHNR and CDR2 FQNEAQ (reference sequence). CDR3 amino acids: CASSPFGGLETQYF. The CDR3, as DNA: TGTGCCAGCAGCCCCTTCGGGGGTTTGGAGACCCAGTACTTC.

The chain recombines TRBV28 with TRBJ2-3; 14 nucleotides line up with TRBD2. The CDR3 contains 16 residues. V trimming: 4 bases; J trimming: 2 bases; junction bases outside the gene matches: 2. Germline V gene sequence: CDR1 MDHEN, CDR2 SYDVKM. The CDR3 region is CASSSGLAGDTDTQYF. CDR3 DNA sequence: TGTGCCAGCAGTTCGGGACTAGCGGGAGACACAGATACGCAGTATTTT.